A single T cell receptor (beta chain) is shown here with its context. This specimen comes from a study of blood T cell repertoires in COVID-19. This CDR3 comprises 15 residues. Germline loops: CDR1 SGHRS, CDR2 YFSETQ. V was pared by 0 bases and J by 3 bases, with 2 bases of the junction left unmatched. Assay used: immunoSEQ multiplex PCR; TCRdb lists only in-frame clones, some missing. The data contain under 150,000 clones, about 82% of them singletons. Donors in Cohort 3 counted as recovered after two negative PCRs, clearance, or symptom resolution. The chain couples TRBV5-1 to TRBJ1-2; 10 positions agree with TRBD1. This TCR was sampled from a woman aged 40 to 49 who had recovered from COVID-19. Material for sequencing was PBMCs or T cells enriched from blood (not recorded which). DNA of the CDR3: TGCGCCAGCAGCTTGGTAGGGACAGGGGACTATGGCTACACCTTC. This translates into CASSLVGTGDYGYTF.